A selection of T cell receptor beta chains follows, all from one sample in a study of blood T cell repertoires in COVID-19. Assay: immunoSEQ multiplex PCR; the TCRdb copy retains only in-frame clones and omits some. Here the sample spans about 220,000 clones, 70% to 85% being singletons. Sequenced sample: PBMCs or T cells enriched from blood (not recorded which). The receptors stem from a woman aged 60 to 75 who had recovered from COVID-19. The CDR3 runs from the conserved cysteine through the conserved F or W. The D gene is left open where the match is weak.

>TRBV6-5|TRBJ1-2|13|-
TGTGCCAGCAGTCCGCAGGGGAACTATGGCTACACCTTC
CASSPQGNYGYTF
>TRBV5-1|TRBJ1-2|19|-
TGCGCCAGCAGCTTGGCCCTGCCCACACACCGCCGCTTTAACTATGGCTACACCTTC
CASSLALPTHRRFNYGYTF
>TRBV7-8|TRBJ2-7|14|-
TGTGCCAGCAGCTTGCAACTAGCCTTCTACGAGCAGTACTTC
CASSLQLAFYEQYF
>TRBV4-2|TRBJ1-4|17|-
TGTGCCAGCAGCCCTGAACAGGGATTCGGGGCTAATGAAAAACTGTTTTTT
CASSPEQGFGANEKLFF
>TRBV6-5|TRBJ2-2|13|-
TGTGCCAGTCCCAATACTTACACCGGGGAGCTGTTTTTT
CASPNTYTGELFF
>TRBV5-8|TRBJ1-5|13|-
TGTGCCAGCAGCGCCCAACAGGGCCAGCCCCAGCATTTT
CASSAQQGQPQHF
>TRBV7-2|TRBJ2-7|15|-
TGTGCCACCAGGACGGGGGGCGGGGCGAGCTACGAGCAGTACTTC
CATRTGGGASYEQYF
>TRBV19|TRBJ1-1|14|TRBD1
TGTGCCAGTACCTCCGGACAGGCGAACACTGAAGCTTTCTTT
CASTSGQANTEAFF
>TRBV7-9|TRBJ2-5|17|TRBD2
TGTGCCAGCAGCTTAGGGAAGCGGGGAGAGAACCAAGAGACCCAGTACTTC
CASSLGKRGENQETQYF
>TRBV7-6|TRBJ1-1|14|TRBD1
TGTGCCAGCAGCGGAAACAGGGGGAACACTGAAGCTTTCTTT
CASSGNRGNTEAFF
>TRBV30|TRBJ2-7|18|TRBD2
TGTGCCTCGGTAAACCCTGTTAGCGGGAGGGCCGGGTCCCACGAGCAGTACTTC
CASVNPVSGRAGSHEQYF
>TRBV12-5|TRBJ1-1|16|TRBD1
TGTGCTAGTGGTTCAAGACAGGGCTTCGGGAACACTGAAGCTTTCTTT
CASGSRQGFGNTEAFF
>TRBV7-2|TRBJ2-2|14|-
TGTGCCAGCAGCCCGCTCCCCGGGACAGGGGAGCTGTTTTTT
CASSPLPGTGELFF
>TRBV4-2|TRBJ2-5|14|-
TGTGCCAGCAGCCCCAGTTCCCCGCAAGAGACCCAGTACTTC
CASSPSSPQETQYF
>TRBV3-1/TRBV3-2|TRBJ1-3|19|TRBD1
TGTGCCAGCAGCCTTTACCATCTTTTTCCGGGACAGGGATTCAACACCATATATTTT
CASSLYHLFPGQGFNTIYF
>TRBV5-1|TRBJ2-7|14|-
TGCGCCAGCAGCTTGGGCGCTAGCTACTACGAGCAGTACTTC
CASSLGASYYEQYF
>TRBV6-6|TRBJ2-7|13|-
TGTGCCAGCAGCCTTACTAGGAACTACGAGCAGTACTTC
CASSLTRNYEQYF
>TRBV5-6|TRBJ1-6|16|TRBD1
TGTGCCAGCAGCTCCTCTAATCCGGGACAGAATTCACCCCTCCACTTT
CASSSSNPGQNSPLHF
>TRBV19|TRBJ2-2|14|-
TGTGCCACAACTCATAGGGGTGAAACCGGGGAGCTGTTTTTT
CATTHRGETGELFF
>TRBV5-6|TRBJ2-3|13|-
TGTGCCAGCAGCTTGCCAGGCACAGATACGCAGTATTTT
CASSLPGTDTQYF
>TRBV5-4|TRBJ2-3|14|-
TGTGCCAGCAGCTATGGACTGGGCACAGATACGCAGTATTTT
CASSYGLGTDTQYF
>TRBV21-1|TRBJ1-6|14|-
TGTGCCAGCAGTGACACCCCTTTAAACTCACCCCTCCACTTT
CASSDTPLNSPLHF